The next 5 T cell receptor beta chains were all read from a single sample in a study of T cells in Graves' hyperthyroidism and ophthalmopathy. It was RNA transcripts that yielded the amplified TCR beta CDR3 regions. In the first-round RT-PCR of the TCR CDR3, the HTBI primer set was used. TCRdb re-analysed the multiplex PCR reads in MiXCR, keeping a single row per CDR3 protein. The sample shows 500,000 to 600,000 distinct CDR3 sequences, around 46% of them seen only once. The specimen sequenced was peripheral blood or thyroid tissue (not recorded which). These receptors all come from an adult woman with Graves' disease, either hyperthyroidism or ophthalmopathy (not recorded which).

In its sample, this clonotype was seen many times. The rearrangement joins TRBV25-1 to TRBJ2-3, with D unclear. The CDR3 sequence is 14 residues long. V shed 3 bases and J shed 0 bases, with 7 bases lying between them. Germline CDR1 and CDR2: MGHDK and SYGVNS. Here the CDR3 DNA reads TGTGCCAGCAGTGACAGATCTAGCACAGATACGCAGTATTTT. It specifies CASSDRSSTDTQYF.

This chain uses TRBV7-8 with TRBJ1-1; D perhaps matches TRBD1 (6 bases). Germline CDR1 and CDR2: SGHVS and FQNEAQ. V was clipped by 5 bases and J by 5 bases, with 18 bases between them. The CDR3 has 15 residues. The chain's CDR3 is CASSQKRGAWTEAFF. The CDR3 coding sequence is TGTGCCAGCAGCCAAAAGAGGGGGGCGTGGACTGAAGCTTTCTTT. Combining the CDR3 with reference TRBV7-8 and TRBJ1-1 gives the whole variable domain GAGVSQSPRYKVAKRGQDVALRCDPISGHVSLFWYQQALGQGPEFLTYFQNEAQLDKSGLPSDRFFAERPEGSVSTLKIQRTQQEDSAVYLCASSQKRGAWTEAFFGQGTRLTVV.

This clonotype appeared many times. The V gene is TRBV2, the J gene TRBJ2-2; D not certain. This CDR3 has 14 residues. V shed 6 bases and J shed 0 bases, with 8 bases lying between them. Germline V gene data show CDR1 as SNHLY and CDR2 as FYNNEI. The CDR3 nucleotides are TGTGCCAGCAGGAACACCCCGAACACCGGGGAGCTGTTTTTT. It translates to CASRNTPNTGELFF.

This clonotype was picked up many times. J is TRBJ1-6 and V is TRBV4-1; D is possibly TRBD1 (5 bases). The V end lost 2 bases, the J end lost 15 bases, and 8 bases lay between the germline ends. Germline V gives CDR1 MGHRA, CDR2 YSYEKL. The CDR3 covers 11 residues. CDR3 region: CASSQLRGLHF. Written as DNA, the CDR3 is TGCGCCAGCAGCCAATTAAGGGGCCTCCACTTT.

In this sample, this clonotype turned up a few times. CDR3 loop: CASREGPGSPLHF. In nucleotides, the CDR3 is TGTGCCAGCAGAGAAGGGCCTGGGTCACCCCTCCACTTT. The chain couples TRBV14 to TRBJ1-6; no clear D. V lost 6 bases and J lost 10, with 13 bases in between. The CDR3 has 13 amino acids. Germline CDR1 is SGHDN and CDR2 is FVKESK.